A selection of T cell receptor beta chains follows, all from one sample in a study of cytomegalovirus exposure and HLA in healthy donors. Assay used: immunoSEQ multiplex PCR; TCRdb lists only in-frame clones, some missing. This sample yields about 120,000 clones, of which less than 80% are seen a single time; around 4% belongs to the top ten. Sequencing input: PBMCs. Receptors were obtained from a man aged 25-40 years in good health and CMV-seronegative. Each CDR3 is given without its conserved first and last residue. The D gene is left open where the match is weak.

d_gene	v_gene	j_gene	CDR3aa
TRBD2	TRBV7-2	TRBJ2-1	ASSSISGGAYNEQF
-	TRBV7-9	TRBJ1-3	SSSLDSGNTIY
-	TRBV15	TRBJ2-7	ATSSGWQGFSYEQY
-	TRBV6-5	TRBJ1-1	ASGLLADEAF
-	TRBV5-1	TRBJ1-3	ASSHGLRDYGNTIY
TRBD1	TRBV28	TRBJ1-1	ASSLYRDRGSAF
TRBD1	TRBV28	TRBJ2-5	ASSSFFGTVGETQY
TRBD1	TRBV6-5	TRBJ1-2	ASSADRAGGYT
-	TRBV5-6	TRBJ1-2	ASSLGGGEELGYT
TRBD1	TRBV11-3	TRBJ1-2	ASAPGQGSFGDGYT
TRBD1	TRBV27	TRBJ2-7	ASSLGIRGEQY
-	TRBV9	TRBJ2-7	ASSRTDSYEQY
TRBD2	TRBV7-2	TRBJ2-3	ASTFPTSGSDTQY
-	TRBV7-2	TRBJ1-1	ASLEATGYSEAF
-	TRBV5-1	TRBJ2-7	ASSGGPETSTYEQY
-	TRBV10-1	TRBJ2-7	ASRILSQGRTYEQY
-	TRBV6-4	TRBJ2-2	ASSDGATGELF
TRBD1	TRBV2	TRBJ1-5	ASGAGQGGNQPQH
TRBD1	TRBV2	TRBJ1-1	ASSFPSPGGETEAF
-	TRBV5-6	TRBJ2-5	ASSLGQDEGETQY
TRBD1	TRBV7-8	TRBJ2-4	ASSLTGENIQY
-	TRBV9	TRBJ1-1	ASSGLGLGGAF
TRBD1	TRBV30	TRBJ1-2	AWTPDRGRGYGYT
TRBD1	TRBV6-5	TRBJ1-4	ASSGSRDRNEKLF
TRBD2	TRBV6-1	TRBJ2-5	ASSDHGGARETQY
-	TRBV29-1	TRBJ2-3	SGTSTDTQY
-	TRBV10-3	TRBJ1-2	AISERGAPSYGYT
TRBD1	TRBV7-2	TRBJ2-2	ASSQKQTGVHTGELF
-	TRBV5-4	TRBJ1-1	ASSLAGEAF
-	TRBV7-2	TRBJ2-7	ASSLVGRSYEQY
-	TRBV19	TRBJ1-6	ASSYVPGEDSPLH
TRBD2	TRBV5-8	TRBJ2-5	ASSLPPGLAAMGAQY
-	TRBV19	TRBJ2-7	ASSNSYGSEQY
TRBD1	TRBV27	TRBJ1-2	ASSRQGAGYGYT
-	TRBV4-1	TRBJ1-2	ASSQGTVNGYT
-	TRBV6-1	TRBJ1-4	ASSVGEFSGEKLF
TRBD2	TRBV9	TRBJ2-3	ASSQKRGGIDTQY
-	TRBV6-1	TRBJ1-2	ASSRQAGHNYGYT
-	TRBV5-1	TRBJ2-5	ASSLDFGETQY
-	TRBV13	TRBJ1-3	ASSPEAVSGNTIY
-	TRBV30	TRBJ1-1	AWSVWGGFEAF
-	TRBV7-8	TRBJ2-2	ASSLNRNTGELF